This T cell receptor (beta chain) was found in a study of shared clonotypes between healthy human individuals. This CDR3 spans 13 amino acids. The germline CDR1 and CDR2 sequences are MNHEY and SVGAGI. The germline V and J ends were trimmed by 6 bases and 5 bases, with 11 bases remaining between them. TCRdb's table, derived via immunoSEQ multiplex PCR, lists solely in-frame clones and lacks some. The sample holds about 2.2 million clones, 85% to 95% seen once. Concerning this clone: Antigen specificity is unknown.

Study findings and constraints: Despite large depth, rarefaction showed incomplete sorted-subset sequencing. Only blood samples were collected, and tissue repertoires likely differ.

Naive CD8 cells lacked CD45RO, underwent positive selection for CCR7 and left out terminally differentiated effector memory CD45RA+ cells. Material: naive CD8+ T cells from PBMCs. The V gene is TRBV6-5, the J gene TRBJ2-4; D uncertain. The clonotype was recovered from a man between 18 and 35 years old in good health. Some clones in this sample may be carry-over from other donors' samples. The CDR3 coding sequence is TGTGCCAGCAGCCCTTTCACCCAAAACATTCAGTACTTC. It yields the protein CASSPFTQNIQYF.